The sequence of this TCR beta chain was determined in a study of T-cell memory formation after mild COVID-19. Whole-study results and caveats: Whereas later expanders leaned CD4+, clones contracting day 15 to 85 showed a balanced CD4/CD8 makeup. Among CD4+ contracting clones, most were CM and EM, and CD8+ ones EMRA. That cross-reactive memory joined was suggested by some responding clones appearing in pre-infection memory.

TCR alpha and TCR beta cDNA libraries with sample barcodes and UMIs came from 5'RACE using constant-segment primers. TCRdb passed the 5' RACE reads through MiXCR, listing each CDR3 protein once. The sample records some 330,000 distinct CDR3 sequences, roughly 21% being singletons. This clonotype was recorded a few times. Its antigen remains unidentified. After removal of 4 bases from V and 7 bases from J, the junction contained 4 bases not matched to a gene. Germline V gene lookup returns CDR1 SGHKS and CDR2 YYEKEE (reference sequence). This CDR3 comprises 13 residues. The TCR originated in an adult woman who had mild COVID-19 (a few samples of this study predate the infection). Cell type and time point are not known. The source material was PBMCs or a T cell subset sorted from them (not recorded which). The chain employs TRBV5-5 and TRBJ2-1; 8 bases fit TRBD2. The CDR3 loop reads CASSLSGGNEQFF. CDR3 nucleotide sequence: TGTGCCAGCAGCCTGTCGGGAGGGAATGAGCAGTTCTTC.